This paragraph covers one T cell receptor (beta chain) sequence. This clonotype was seen a handful of times. The target of this receptor is not known. No base quality values were provided; no much bigger clone lies one nucleotide off. TCR cDNA was made using 5'RACE template switching, a step that added a universal primer site and unique molecular identifiers. Priming for cDNA synthesis came from both the TCR alpha and TCR beta constant segments. Two PCR steps were used to amplify libraries, with sample barcodes and sequencing adapters being added in the second step. Sequencing of libraries was done on Illumina HiSeq 2500 (2x100 bp) or NovaSeq (2x150 bp). As for how the authors treated the data: Demultiplexing of reads and collapsing into UMI consensus sequences were performed with MIGEC, and V(D)J alignment was carried out with MiXCR. Vaccine-responding clonotypes were defined with edgeR using replicate PBMC samples, requiring FDR below 0.01 and a log2 fold change above 5 up to day 15. Each bulk clonotype was labeled CD4 or CD8 based on which sequenced repertoire, CD4 or CD8, contained the clonotype at higher abundance. TCRdb handled the public reads itself, with Q25 trimming in fastp and clone calling in MiXCR, and kept productive beta chains. Each record represents a unique CDR3 protein, reported with the most common genes and DNA among its rows. The V and J calls come from TCRdb's annotation, not from the publication. Here the sample has a few hundred thousand distinct CDR3 sequences; over 6.5% occur a single time. The biggest ten clones account for roughly 1% of the sample.

The junction carries 12 bases between V and J, which are trimmed by 5 bases and 2 bases respectively. In the germline V gene, CDR1 corresponds to SGHVS and CDR2 to FQNEAQ. There are 15 amino acids in the CDR3, from cysteine to phenylalanine inclusive. Only the CDR3 DNA is retained, 45 bases long and in frame from the first base. This entry is derived from a study of T cells after yellow fever vaccination (dated by TCRdb to the late 2010s). In the study overall: The SMART-Seq v4 Ultra Low Input RNA kit was used to prepare libraries from fractions with low cell numbers. Bulk TCR alpha and beta repertoires were sequenced longitudinally to track T-cell clones before and after primary and booster YFV17D yellow fever vaccination. The cohort comprised two healthy male donors, one aged 18 to 29 and one aged 30 to 40 years. Blood was drawn at multiple timepoints before and after primary and secondary immunization, with bulk PBMC replicates and cell subsets isolated.

The intended sense of this specimen's treatment or condition label: live attenuated yellow fever vaccine strain. PBMCs were isolated from peripheral blood using a standard Ficoll-Paque protocol. Dynabeads CD4 and CD8 positive selection kits were used to isolate CD4 and CD8 T-cell fractions. TriZol was used to extract RNA from bulk PBMCs, from CD4 and CD8 fractions, and from dextramer-positive and dextramer-negative fractions. Overall study outcomes, separate from this receptor: Computational filtering was required because FACS-sorted repertoires could contain abundant contaminating clonotypes from the bulk population. A small fraction of clonotypes appeared in both the CD4 and CD8 compartments, likely as a result of convergent recombination. Only a couple of donors were included in the study, so the extent to which the findings can be generalized is limited. The secondary T-cell response was weaker than the primary response but faster, peaking on day 5 instead of day 15. After the booster, most of the clones that had expanded following primary vaccination were detected again (around 95% of CD4 and around 87% of CD8), which suggests that memory was broadly maintained.

The sequence came from a man between 25 and 39 years old who received the YFV17D yellow fever vaccine. The input for sequencing was CD4+ T cells sorted from PBMCs, taken on the day of the yellow fever booster vaccination. This chain joins TRBV7-8 to TRBJ2-2, with the D assignment possibly TRBD1 or TRBD2, given 5 matching bases for each. CDR3 sequence: CASSPRRDNTGELFF. The nucleotide sequence reads TGTGCCAGCAGCCCCCGACGGGACAACACCGGGGAGCTGTTTTTT.